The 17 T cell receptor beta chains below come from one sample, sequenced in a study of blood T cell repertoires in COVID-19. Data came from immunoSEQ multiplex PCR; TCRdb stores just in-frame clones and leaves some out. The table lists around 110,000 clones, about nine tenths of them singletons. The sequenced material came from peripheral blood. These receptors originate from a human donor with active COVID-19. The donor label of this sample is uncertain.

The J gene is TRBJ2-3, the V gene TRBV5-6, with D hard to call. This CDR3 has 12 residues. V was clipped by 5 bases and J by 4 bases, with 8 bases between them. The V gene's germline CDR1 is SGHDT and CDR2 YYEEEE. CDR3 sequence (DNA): TGTGCCAGCAGGATCGCGGCAGATACGCAGTATTTT. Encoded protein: CASRIAADTQYF.

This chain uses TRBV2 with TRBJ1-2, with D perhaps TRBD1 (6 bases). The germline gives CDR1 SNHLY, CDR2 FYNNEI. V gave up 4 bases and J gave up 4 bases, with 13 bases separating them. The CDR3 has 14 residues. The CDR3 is CASSGGGPGYGYTF. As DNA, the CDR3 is TGTGCCAGCAGTGGGGGGGGCCCCGGCTATGGCTACACCTTC.

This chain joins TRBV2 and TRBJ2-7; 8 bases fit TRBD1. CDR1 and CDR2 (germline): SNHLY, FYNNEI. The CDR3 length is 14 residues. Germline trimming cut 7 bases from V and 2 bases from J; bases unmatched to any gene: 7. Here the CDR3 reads CASNWDRRTYEQYF. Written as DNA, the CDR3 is TGTGCCAGCAACTGGGACAGGCGAACCTACGAGCAGTACTTC.

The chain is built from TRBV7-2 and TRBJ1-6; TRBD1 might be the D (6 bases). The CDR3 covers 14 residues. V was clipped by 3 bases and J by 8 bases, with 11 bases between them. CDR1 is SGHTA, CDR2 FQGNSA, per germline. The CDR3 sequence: CASSLGRGDSPLHF. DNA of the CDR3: TGTGCCAGCAGCTTGGGCAGGGGTGATTCACCCCTCCACTTT.

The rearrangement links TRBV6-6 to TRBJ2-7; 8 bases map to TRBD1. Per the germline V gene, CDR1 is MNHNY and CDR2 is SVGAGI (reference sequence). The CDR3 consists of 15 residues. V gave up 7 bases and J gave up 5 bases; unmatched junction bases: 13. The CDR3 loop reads CASTSQGRGRDEQYF. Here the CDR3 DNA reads TGTGCCAGCACGTCACAGGGCAGGGGGCGCGACGAGCAGTACTTC.

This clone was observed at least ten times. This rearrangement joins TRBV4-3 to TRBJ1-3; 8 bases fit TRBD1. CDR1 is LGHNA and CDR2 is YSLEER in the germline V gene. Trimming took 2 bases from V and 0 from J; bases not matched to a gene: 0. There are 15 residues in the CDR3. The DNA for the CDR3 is TGCGCCAGCAGCCAACAGGGGGCCTCTGGAAACACCATATATTTT. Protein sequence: CASSQQGASGNTIYF.

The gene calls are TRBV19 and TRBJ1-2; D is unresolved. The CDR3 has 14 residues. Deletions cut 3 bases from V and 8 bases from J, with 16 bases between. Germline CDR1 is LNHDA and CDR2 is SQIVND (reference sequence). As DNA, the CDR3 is TGTGCCAGTAGTATCCCCGGTCGGGTACGCGGCTACACCTTC. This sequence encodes CASSIPGRVRGYTF.

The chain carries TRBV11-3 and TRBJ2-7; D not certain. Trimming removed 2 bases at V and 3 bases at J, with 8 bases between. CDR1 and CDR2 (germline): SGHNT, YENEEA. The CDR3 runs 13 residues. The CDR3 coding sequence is TGTGCCAGCAGCTTATCGGCGGACTACGAGCAGTACTTC. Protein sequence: CASSLSADYEQYF.

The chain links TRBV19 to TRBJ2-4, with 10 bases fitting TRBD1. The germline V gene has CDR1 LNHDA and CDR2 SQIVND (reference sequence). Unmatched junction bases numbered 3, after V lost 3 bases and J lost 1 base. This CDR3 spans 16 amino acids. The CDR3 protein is CASSMGQGLAKNIQYF. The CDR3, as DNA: TGTGCCAGTAGTATGGGACAGGGGTTGGCCAAAAACATTCAGTACTTC.

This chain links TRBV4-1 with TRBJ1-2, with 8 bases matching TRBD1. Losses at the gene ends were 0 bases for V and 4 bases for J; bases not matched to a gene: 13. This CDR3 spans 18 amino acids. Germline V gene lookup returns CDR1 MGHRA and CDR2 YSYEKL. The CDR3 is CASSQDRAGQVYSYGYTF. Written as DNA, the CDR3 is TGCGCCAGCAGCCAAGATAGGGCGGGACAGGTATACAGCTATGGCTACACCTTC.

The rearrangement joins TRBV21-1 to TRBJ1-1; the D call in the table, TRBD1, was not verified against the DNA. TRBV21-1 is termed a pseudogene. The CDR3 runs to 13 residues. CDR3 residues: CASIDRENTEAFF. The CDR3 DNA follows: TGTGCCAGCATCGACAGGGAGAACACTGAAGCTTTCTTT.

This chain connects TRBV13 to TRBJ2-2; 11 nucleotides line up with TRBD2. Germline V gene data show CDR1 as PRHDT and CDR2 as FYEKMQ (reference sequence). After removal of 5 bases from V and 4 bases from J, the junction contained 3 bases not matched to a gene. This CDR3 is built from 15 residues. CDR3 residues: CASSPSGGITGELFF. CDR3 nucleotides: TGTGCCAGCAGCCCTAGCGGGGGGATCACCGGGGAGCTGTTTTTT.

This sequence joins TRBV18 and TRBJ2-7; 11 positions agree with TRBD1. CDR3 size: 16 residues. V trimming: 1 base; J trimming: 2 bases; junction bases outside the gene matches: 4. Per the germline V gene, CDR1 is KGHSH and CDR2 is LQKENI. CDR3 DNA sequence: TGTGCCAGCTCACCACTAGGGGGACAGGGGGCCTACGAGCAGTACTTC. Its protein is CASSPLGGQGAYEQYF. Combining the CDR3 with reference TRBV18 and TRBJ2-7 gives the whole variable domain NAGVMQNPRHLVRRRGQEARLRCSPMKGHSHVYWYRQLPEEGLKFMVYLQKENIIDESGMPKERFSAEFPKEGPSILRIQQVVRGDSAAYFCASSPLGGQGAYEQYFGPGTRLTVT.

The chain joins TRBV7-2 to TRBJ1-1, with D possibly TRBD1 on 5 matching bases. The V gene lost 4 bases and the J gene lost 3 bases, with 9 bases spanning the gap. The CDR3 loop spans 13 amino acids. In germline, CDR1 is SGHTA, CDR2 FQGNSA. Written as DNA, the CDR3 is TGTGCCAGCAGCTGGCAGGGATACACTGAAGCTTTCTTT. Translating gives CASSWQGYTEAFF.

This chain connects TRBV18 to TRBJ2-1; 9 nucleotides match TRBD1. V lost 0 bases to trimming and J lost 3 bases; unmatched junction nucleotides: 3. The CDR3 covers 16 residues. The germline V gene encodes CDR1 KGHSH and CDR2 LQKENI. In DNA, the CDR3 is TGTGCCAGCTCACCACCCTGGACAGGGGTCTACAATGAGCAGTTCTTC. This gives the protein CASSPPWTGVYNEQFF.

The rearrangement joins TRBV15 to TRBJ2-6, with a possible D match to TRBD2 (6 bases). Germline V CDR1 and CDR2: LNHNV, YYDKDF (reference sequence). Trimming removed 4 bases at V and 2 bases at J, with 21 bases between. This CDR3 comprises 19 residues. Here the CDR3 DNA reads TGTGCCACCAGCACAGAGCAGGGAAAATGGGGGGCTGGGGCCAACGTCCTGACTTTC. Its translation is CATSTEQGKWGAGANVLTF.

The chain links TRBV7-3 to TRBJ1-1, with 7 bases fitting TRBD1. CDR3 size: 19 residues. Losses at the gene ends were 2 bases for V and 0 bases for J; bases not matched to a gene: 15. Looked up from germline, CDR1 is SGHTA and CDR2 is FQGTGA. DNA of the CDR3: TGTGCCAGCAGCTTAGCCCAGTCCGGGACAGATTATATGAACACTGAAGCTTTCTTT. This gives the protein CASSLAQSGTDYMNTEAFF.